Below, 5 T cell receptor beta chains from the same sample are listed, as sequenced in a study of T cell changes during pregnancy in multiple sclerosis. This table comes from immunoSEQ multiplex PCR, and its TCRdb copy is limited to in-frame clones, with some not included. The table includes about 59,000 clones, about 94% detected once. Sequenced here: CD8+ T cells from peripheral blood mononuclear cells, sampled in the third trimester of pregnancy. The receptors were gathered from a female donor with multiple sclerosis, enrolled in a pregnancy study.

The CDR3 here is CASSMSAGGPYEQYF. The DNA of the CDR3 is TGTGCCAGTAGTATGTCAGCGGGAGGCCCCTACGAGCAGTACTTC. The chain is built from TRBV19 and TRBJ2-7; 9 bases are shared with TRBD2. CDR1 is LNHDA, CDR2 SQIVND, per germline (reference sequence). The CDR3 loop spans 15 amino acids. J was trimmed by 2 bases and V by 3 bases; bases with no gene match: 5. Full variable domain (remainder filled in from reference TRBV19 and TRBJ2-7): DGGITQSPKYLFRKEGQNVTLSCEQNLNHDAMYWYRQDPGQGLRLIYYSQIVNDFQKGDIAEGYSVSREKKESFPLTVTSAQKNPTAFYLCASSMSAGGPYEQYFGPGTRLTVT.

The chain combines TRBV28 with TRBJ2-1, with 9 bases that match TRBD1. This CDR3 spans 14 amino acids. Per the germline V gene, CDR1 is MDHEN and CDR2 is SYDVKM. J gave up 6 bases and V 4 bases, and 4 bases lay outside the gene matches. The CDR3 coding sequence is TGTGCCAGCAGTTCGGGGACAGGGTCCAATGAGCAGTTCTTC. Its protein product is CASSSGTGSNEQFF.

The chain combines TRBV28 with TRBJ1-3; D remains ambiguous. CDR3 length: 15 amino acids. Trimming pared 2 bases from V and 4 bases from J, leaving 12 bases between. In germline, CDR1 is MDHEN, CDR2 SYDVKM. The CDR3 DNA reads as TGTGCCAGCAGTTTAGAGGGTGTATTCGGAAACACCATATATTTT. Its protein is CASSLEGVFGNTIYF.

CDR3 nucleotide sequence: TGTGCCAGCAGCTTGGGGCTAGCGGGTTTCTCCTACGAGCAGTACTTC. Translation: CASSLGLAGFSYEQYF. The rearrangement joins TRBV5-6 to TRBJ2-7; 8 nucleotides agree with TRBD2. The CDR3 sequence is 16 residues long. Germline values: CDR1 SGHDT, CDR2 YYEEEE. After removal of 0 bases from V and 0 bases from J, the junction contained 5 bases not matched to a gene.

This sequence joins TRBV2 and TRBJ1-1, with 7 bases matching TRBD1. Trimming took 5 bases from V and 4 from J; bases not matched to a gene: 7. There are 14 residues in the CDR3. Germline loops: CDR1 SNHLY, CDR2 FYNNEI. The CDR3 loop reads CASSPPGQSTEAFF. The CDR3 DNA follows: TGTGCCAGCAGTCCCCCGGGACAGAGCACTGAAGCTTTCTTT.